The 5 T cell receptor beta chains given below trace back to one sample, sequenced in a study of blood T cell repertoires in COVID-19. Assay: immunoSEQ multiplex PCR; the TCRdb copy retains only in-frame clones and omits some. The sample holds 290,000 or so clones, approximately 90% seen once. Sample: peripheral blood. These TCRs come from a young man with active or convalescent COVID-19.

This clone was observed a handful of times. The chain's CDR3 is CATSRKGAYEQYF. The DNA of the CDR3 is TGTGCCACCAGCAGAAAAGGAGCCTACGAGCAGTACTTC. The chain carries TRBV15 and TRBJ2-7, with D unresolved. V was trimmed by 2 bases and J by 2 bases, leaving 7 bases between them. The CDR3 contains 13 residues. The germline gives CDR1 LNHNV, CDR2 YYDKDF (reference sequence).

This chain joins TRBV6-5 and TRBJ1-1; 8 nucleotides line up with TRBD1. From germline, CDR1 is MNHEY and CDR2 SVGAGI. The CDR3 length is 16 residues. V was pared by 2 bases and J by 1 base, with 6 bases of the junction left unmatched. The CDR3 DNA sequence: TGTGCCAGCAGTTACACGCGGGACAGGCAGAACACTGAAGCTTTCTTT. Protein product: CASSYTRDRQNTEAFF.

This chain connects TRBV19 to TRBJ2-1; weak D call: TRBD1 (6 bases). The CDR3 totals 14 residues. Germline CDR1 and CDR2: LNHDA and SQIVND (reference sequence). V shed 5 bases and J shed 4 bases, with 12 bases lying between them. CDR3 in DNA: TGTGCCAGTAGTGCCGGGACATTATACAATGAGCAGTTCTTC. It codes for CASSAGTLYNEQFF.

In its sample, this clone was seen a few times. The chain couples TRBV7-9 to TRBJ2-5, with 7 bases lining up with TRBD2. Germline CDR1 and CDR2: SEHNR and FQNEAQ (reference sequence). This CDR3 has 13 amino acids. Trimming at V came to 8 bases and at J to 3 bases, leaving 6 bases not matched to a gene. CDR3 nucleotides: TGTGCCAGCTCCCAGGGAGGGGAAGAGACCCAGTACTTC. The encoded protein is CASSQGGEETQYF.

The rearrangement uses TRBV29-1 and TRBJ2-7; D gene ambiguous. Deletions cut 3 bases from V and 2 bases from J, with 14 bases between. In germline, CDR1 is SQVTM, CDR2 ANQGSEA. This CDR3 region has 14 residues. The CDR3 loop reads CSVERPARPYEQYF. In DNA form, the CDR3 reads TGCAGCGTTGAGCGGCCAGCGCGACCCTACGAGCAGTACTTC.